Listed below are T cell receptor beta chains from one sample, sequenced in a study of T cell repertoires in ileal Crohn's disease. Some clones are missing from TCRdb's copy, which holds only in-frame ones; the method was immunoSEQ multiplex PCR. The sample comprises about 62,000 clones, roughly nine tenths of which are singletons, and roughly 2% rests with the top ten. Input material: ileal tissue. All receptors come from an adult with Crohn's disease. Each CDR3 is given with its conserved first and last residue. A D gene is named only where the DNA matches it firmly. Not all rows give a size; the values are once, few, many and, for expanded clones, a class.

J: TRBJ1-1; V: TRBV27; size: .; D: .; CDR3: CASSPRGNTEAFF; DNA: TGTGCCAGCAGTCCTAGGGGGAACACTGAAGCTTTCTTT
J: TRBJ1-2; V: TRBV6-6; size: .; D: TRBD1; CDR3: CASRGNRGRDYGYTF; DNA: TGTGCCAGCAGGGGGAACAGGGGGCGCGACTATGGCTACACCTTC
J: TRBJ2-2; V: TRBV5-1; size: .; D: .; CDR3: CASSLQQGVNTGELFF; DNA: TGCGCCAGCAGCTTGCAACAAGGAGTAAACACCGGGGAGCTGTTTTTT
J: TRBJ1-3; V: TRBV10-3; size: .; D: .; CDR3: CAISGGGKNTIYF; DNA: TGTGCCATCAGTGGCGGGGGAAAGAACACCATATATTTT
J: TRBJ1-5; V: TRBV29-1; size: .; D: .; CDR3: CSVSTGGNQPQHF; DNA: TGCAGCGTTTCGACAGGAGGTAATCAGCCCCAGCATTTT
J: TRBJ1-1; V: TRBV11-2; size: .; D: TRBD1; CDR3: CASTRQGARRLNTEAFF; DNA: TGTGCCAGCACCCGACAGGGGGCGCGACGGTTGAACACTGAAGCTTTCTTT
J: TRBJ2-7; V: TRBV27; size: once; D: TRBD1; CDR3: CASSNGYRGQYF; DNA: TGTGCCAGCAGCAACGGCTACAGGGGCCAGTACTTC
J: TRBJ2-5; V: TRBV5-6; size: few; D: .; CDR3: CASSLVRETQYF; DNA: TGTGCCAGCAGCTTGGTGCGGGAGACCCAGTACTTC
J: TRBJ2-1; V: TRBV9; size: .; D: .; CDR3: CASSARQGTTVSRNEQFF; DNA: TGTGCCAGCAGCGCCCGACAGGGGACTACAGTCTCGAGGAATGAGCAGTTCTTC
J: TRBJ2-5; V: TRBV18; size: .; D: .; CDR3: CASSPPNLETQYF; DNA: TGTGCCAGCTCACCACCCAATTTGGAGACCCAGTACTTC
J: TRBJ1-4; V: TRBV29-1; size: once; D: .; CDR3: CSVGHGMNEKLFF; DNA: TGCAGCGTTGGACACGGAATGAATGAAAAACTGTTTTTT
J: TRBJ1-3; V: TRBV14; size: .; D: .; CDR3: CASSQVSGTIYF; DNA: TGTGCCAGCAGCCAAGTTAGTGGCACCATATATTTT
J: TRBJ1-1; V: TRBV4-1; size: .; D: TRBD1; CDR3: CASSQPGQRTEAFF; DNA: TGCGCCAGCAGCCAACCGGGACAGAGGACTGAAGCTTTCTTT
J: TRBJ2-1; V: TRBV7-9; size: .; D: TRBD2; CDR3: CASSSGTSGGVQFF; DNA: TGTGCCAGCAGTTCCGGGACTAGCGGGGGTGTTCAGTTCTTC
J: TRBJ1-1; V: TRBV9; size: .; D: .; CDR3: CASSVEGRGLEAFF; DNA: TGTGCCAGCAGCGTAGAGGGGCGGGGCCTTGAAGCTTTCTTT
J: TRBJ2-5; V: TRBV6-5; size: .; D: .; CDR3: CASTTQVGARETQYF; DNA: TGTGCCAGCACCACCCAGGTGGGGGCTCGTGAGACCCAGTACTTC
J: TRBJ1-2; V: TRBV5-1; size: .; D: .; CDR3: CASPRGYTF; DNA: TGCGCCAGCCCTCGGGGCTACACCTTC
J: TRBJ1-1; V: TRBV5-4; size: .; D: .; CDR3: CASNTREGRGDSTEAFF; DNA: TGTGCCAGCAACACGAGGGAAGGCAGGGGTGATAGTACTGAAGCTTTCTTT
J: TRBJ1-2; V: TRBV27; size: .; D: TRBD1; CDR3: CASSLGQGKGYTF; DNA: TGTGCCAGCAGTCTGGGACAGGGGAAAGGCTACACCTTC
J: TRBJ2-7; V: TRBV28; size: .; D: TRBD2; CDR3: CASSPSGTSYEQYF; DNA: TGTGCCAGCAGTCCTAGCGGAACCTCCTACGAGCAGTACTTC
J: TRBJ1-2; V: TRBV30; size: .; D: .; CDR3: CAWSGSTGPYGYTF; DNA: TGTGCCTGGAGTGGCTCCACAGGGCCCTATGGCTACACCTTC
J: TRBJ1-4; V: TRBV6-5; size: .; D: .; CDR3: CASSYSIGAVKLFF; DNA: TGTGCCAGCAGTTACTCGATCGGCGCGGTAAAACTGTTTTTT